Below, one TCR beta chain is given with its context. Data came from immunoSEQ multiplex PCR; TCRdb stores just in-frame clones and leaves some out. The sample shows roughly 250,000 clones, around 89% of them seen only once. The sample comes from a study of blood T cell repertoires in COVID-19. Across the whole study: The cDNA or gDNA used as material had been derived from T cells, B-cell-depleted T cells, or PBMCs.

This CDR3 contains 13 residues. V lost 4 bases to trimming and J lost 7 bases, with 14 bases between them. CDR1 and CDR2 (germline): SGHNT, YYREEE (reference sequence). The clonotype originates from a man between 25 and 39 years old with acute or convalescent COVID-19. The sequenced sample was peripheral blood. The rearrangement joins TRBV5-4 to TRBJ1-2; possibly TRBD1 for D (6 bases). CDR3 sequence: CASSVQGSGGYTF. The CDR3 bases are TGTGCCAGCAGCGTACAGGGCTCGGGTGGCTACACCTTC. The full variable domain, in which reference TRBV5-4 and TRBJ1-2 provide the parts outside the CDR3, is ETGVTQSPTHLIKTRGQQVTLRCSSQSGHNTVSWYQQALGQGPQFIFQYYREEENGRGNFPPRFSGLQFPNYSSELNVNALELDDSALYLCASSVQGSGGYTFGSGTRLTVV.